The 16 T cell receptor beta chains reported below all come from one sample, sequenced in a study of regulatory T cells in long-lasting Graves disease. Construction of TCR beta libraries relied on iRepertoire HTBI primers and on Arm-PCR targeting CDR3 regions. MiXCR, applied by TCRdb to the multiplex PCR reads, yields one record per CDR3 protein. Found here are about half a million distinct CDR3 sequences, 22% of them singletons; the top ten hold around 13%. Time point described: persistent/refractory GD, antithyroid drugs over 5 years with positive TRAb. Scientists built the TCR library using RNA that was extracted from PBMCs. Sequencing used peripheral blood mononuclear cells (PBMCs), obtained when the disease was refractory, from a patient treated with antithyroid drugs. The source of these receptors is a female donor with Graves disease.

This clonotype was recorded at least ten times. J is TRBJ1-5 and V is TRBV7-2; D gene ambiguous. V was pared by 2 bases and J by 6 bases, with 8 bases between. The CDR3 is 13 residues long. Per the germline V gene, CDR1 is SGHTA and CDR2 is FQGNSA. CDR3 amino acids: CASSLRYGQPQHF. DNA of the CDR3: TGTGCCAGCAGCTTACGGTACGGTCAGCCCCAGCATTTT.

V gene TRBV19 combines with J gene TRBJ2-4; 7 bases are a match to TRBD2. Germline trimming cut 1 base from V and 3 bases from J; bases unmatched to any gene: 9. This CDR3 is 17 amino acids long. Germline CDR1 and CDR2: LNHDA and SQIVND (reference sequence). CDR3 protein: CASSIVGLADHKNIQYF. The CDR3 DNA sequence: TGTGCCAGTAGTATAGTCGGGCTAGCGGACCACAAAAACATTCAGTACTTC. Using reference TRBV19 and TRBJ2-4 for the parts outside the CDR3, the full variable domain is DGGITQSPKYLFRKEGQNVTLSCEQNLNHDAMYWYRQDPGQGLRLIYYSQIVNDFQKGDIAEGYSVSREKKESFPLTVTSAQKNPTAFYLCASSIVGLADHKNIQYFGAGTRLSVL.

This clonotype turned up a few times. The V and J genes are TRBV2 and TRBJ2-1; D possibly matches TRBD1 or TRBD2 (5 bases each). V was trimmed by 8 bases and J by 0 bases, leaving 14 bases between them. Germline V CDR1 and CDR2: SNHLY, FYNNEI. CDR3 length: 15 amino acids. For the CDR3, the DNA is TGTGCCAGCGGGGGAGCGGAGAGCTCCTACAATGAGCAGTTCTTC. The encoded protein is CASGGAESSYNEQFF.

This clonotype came up many times. This chain connects TRBV28 to TRBJ1-2, with unresolved D. The CDR3 extends over 12 amino acids. V lost 5 bases, J lost 8 bases, and 12 bases lay in between. Germline values: CDR1 MDHEN, CDR2 SYDVKM. CDR3 DNA sequence: TGTGCCAGCAGTCGTAGATCGGACGGCTACACCTTC. Translated: CASSRRSDGYTF.

This clonotype was seen only a few times. This chain uses TRBV7-2 with TRBJ2-5; TRBD1 might be the D (5 bases). Germline assignment: CDR1 SGHTA and CDR2 FQGNSA. The CDR3 is 14 residues long. With 2 bases removed from V and 5 bases from J, the gap between germline ends came to 12 bases. The CDR3 DNA follows: TGTGCCAGCAGCTTACAAAGGGGCCAGGAGACCCAGTACTTC. Its translation: CASSLQRGQETQYF.

Details on this clonotype: A read error may explain this, as a much larger clone is one base away. The chain employs TRBV6-2 or TRBV6-3 and TRBJ2-5; no clear D. This CDR3 has 11 amino acids. The V gene's germline CDR1 is MNHEY and CDR2 SVGEGT. This chain's CDR3 is CASSYSQTRYF. CDR3 bases: TGTGCCAGCAGTTACTCGCAGACCCGGTACTTC.

The chain couples TRBV30 to TRBJ2-7; D possibly corresponds to TRBD1 (6 bases). Germline CDR1 GTSNPN, CDR2 SVGIG (reference sequence). Deletions cut 2 bases from V and 3 bases from J, with 14 bases between. CDR3 size: 14 residues. The CDR3 coding sequence is TGTGCCTGGAGTACAGGGTCCGGGGACTACGAGCAGTACTTC. It codes for CAWSTGSGDYEQYF.

About this clonotype itself: A much larger clone differs from this one at a single base, so this may be a read error. The chain is built from TRBV6-6 and TRBJ1-2; D is unresolved. Germline loops: CDR1 MNHNY, CDR2 SVGAGI (reference sequence). Trimming removed 0 bases at V and 1 base at J, with 9 bases between. This CDR3 contains 15 residues. CDR3 loop: CASSYSIVDNYGYTF. In nucleotides, the CDR3 is TGTGCCAGCAGTTACTCGATCGTCGATAACTATGGCTACACCTTC.

This chain links TRBV6-1 with TRBJ1-5; D is possibly TRBD1 (5 bases). The CDR3 runs 15 residues. Germline-derived CDR1 and CDR2 are MNHNS and SASEGT. Trimming removed 7 bases at V and 1 base at J, with 14 bases between. The DNA for the CDR3 is TGTGCCAGCAACCTGGTCGGGGGAAGCAATCAGCCCCAGCATTTT. Translation gives CASNLVGGSNQPQHF.

The V and J genes are TRBV28 and TRBJ2-1; D unresolved. V lost 7 bases and J 13 bases, leaving 14 bases between the germline ends. Germline CDR1 is MDHEN and CDR2 is SYDVKM. There are 11 residues in the CDR3. The chain's CDR3 is CASKSGPGQFF. The CDR3 DNA reads as TGTGCCAGCAAGTCGGGCCCCGGCCAGTTCTTC.

This clonotype was observed a few times. This chain links TRBV20-1 with TRBJ2-6; possibly TRBD2 for D (6 bases). Trimming removed 1 base from V and 10 bases from J, with 11 bases in between. The CDR3 is 13 amino acids. In germline, CDR1 is DFQATT, CDR2 SNEGSKA (reference sequence). The CDR3 DNA reads as TGCAGTGCTAGAGGGGACTTAGAGAACGTCCTGACTTTC. This codes for CSARGDLENVLTF.

Points on this clonotype: One junction end does not reproduce the germline sequence, and a read error may be involved. This chain joins TRBV12-3 or TRBV12-4 and TRBJ1-2; D remains ambiguous. This CDR3 contains 14 residues. Written as DNA, the CDR3 is TGTGCCAGCAGCTTAGGCCTCGGCGGGGATGGCTACACCTTC. Encoded protein: CASSLGLGGDGYTF.

The CDR3 spells CASSLNGQAINEQYF. The CDR3 DNA reads TGTGCCAGCAGCTTAAATGGGCAGGCGATCAACGAGCAGTACTTC. The chain couples TRBV11-3 to TRBJ2-7; D ambiguous. The CDR3 is made up of 15 amino acids. Germline values: CDR1 SGHNT, CDR2 YENEEA. V was trimmed by 2 bases and J by 5 bases, leaving 16 bases between them.

This clonotype appeared many times. The chain recombines TRBV2 with TRBJ1-2; 8 nucleotides agree with TRBD1. CDR1 and CDR2 (germline): SNHLY, FYNNEI. The CDR3 totals 15 residues. The V segment lost 2 bases and the J segment 2 bases; nucleotides outside the gene matches: 4. CDR3 in amino acids: CASSEIRQGNYGYTF. The CDR3 coding sequence is TGTGCCAGCAGTGAAATCCGACAGGGGAACTATGGCTACACCTTC.

The chain joins TRBV12-3 or TRBV12-4 to TRBJ1-5; 7 positions match TRBD1. V gave up 5 bases and J gave up 5 bases; unmatched junction bases: 0. The CDR3 runs 12 residues. The CDR3 DNA sequence: TGTGCCAGCAGTGACAGGGATCAGCCCCAGCATTTT. Protein product: CASSDRDQPQHF.

This clonotype has a count of ten or more. The chain couples TRBV12-5 to TRBJ1-1; D is unclear. Germline V gene lookup returns CDR1 LGHNT and CDR2 FRNRAP. Trimming shortened V by 5 bases and J by 1 base, and 11 bases separated the two germline ends. The CDR3 runs to 14 residues. DNA for the CDR3: TGTGCTAGTGGTCTCCCCAACCCGAACACTGAAGCTTTCTTT. Amino acids: CASGLPNPNTEAFF.